Following are 28 T cell receptor beta chains from one sample sequenced in a study of T cell changes during pregnancy in multiple sclerosis. Here immunoSEQ multiplex PCR was the method, and the copy in TCRdb shows in-frame clones only, minus some. The sample consists of approximately 80,000 clones, about 95% of them appearing once. The sample in question was peripheral blood, obtained in the third trimester of pregnancy. Receptors originate from a female donor with multiple sclerosis, enrolled in a pregnancy study.

This rearrangement joins TRBV10-3 to TRBJ1-3, with D uncertain. With 6 bases removed from V and 0 bases from J, the gap between germline ends came to 9 bases. Germline V gene data show CDR1 as ENHRY and CDR2 as SYGVKD. This CDR3 spans 14 amino acids. The CDR3 spells CAIRVQNSGNTIYF. Here the CDR3 DNA reads TGTGCCATCAGAGTACAAAACTCTGGAAACACCATATATTTT.

This clone was seen more than once but under ten times. CDR3 nucleotide sequence: TGTGCCAGCAGCTTCAGGGGGCGAGACACCGGGGAGCTGTTTTTT. Translation: CASSFRGRDTGELFF. This chain connects TRBV5-4 to TRBJ2-2, with TRBD1 matching 8 bases. Germline CDR1 SGHNT, CDR2 YYREEE (reference sequence). Trimming at V came to 2 bases and at J to 3 bases, leaving 3 bases not matched to a gene. This CDR3 region has 15 residues. The full variable domain, completed using reference TRBV5-4 and TRBJ2-2, is ETGVTQSPTHLIKTRGQQVTLRCSSQSGHNTVSWYQQALGQGPQFIFQYYREEENGRGNFPPRFSGLQFPNYSSELNVNALELDDSALYLCASSFRGRDTGELFFGEGSRLTVL.

This clone appeared a single time. V and J are TRBV2 and TRBJ2-7; weak D call: TRBD2 (6 bases). The CDR3 covers 14 residues. Germline assignment: CDR1 SNHLY and CDR2 FYNNEI. The germline V and J ends were trimmed by 1 base and 12 bases, with 19 bases remaining between them. CDR3 region: CASSEGSDGGRGYF. The CDR3 nucleotides are TGTGCCAGCAGTGAAGGTTCCGACGGGGGTCGGGGGTACTTC.

The rearrangement links TRBV14 to TRBJ1-2, with D possibly being TRBD1 (5 bases). Trimming took 4 bases from V and 4 from J, leaving 16 bases between them. Germline lookup yields CDR1 SGHDN and CDR2 FVKESK. The CDR3 runs 15 residues. The CDR3 nucleotides read TGTGCCAGCAGCCCCTACCGTGACAGACCCTATGGCTACACCTTC. Its translation: CASSPYRDRPYGYTF.

The J gene is TRBJ1-1, the V gene TRBV13; D perhaps matches TRBD1 (5 bases). Deletions cut 6 bases from V and 5 bases from J, with 16 bases between. This CDR3 region has 14 residues. In germline, CDR1 is PRHDT, CDR2 FYEKMQ (reference sequence). CDR3 loop: CASREAPGRTEAFF. In DNA form, the CDR3 reads TGTGCCAGCAGAGAGGCTCCAGGGAGGACTGAAGCTTTCTTT. Full variable domain (outside the CDR3, taken from reference TRBV13 and TRBJ1-1): AAGVIQSPRHLIKEKRETATLKCYPIPRHDTVYWYQQGPGQDPQFLISFYEKMQSDKGSIPDRFSAQQFSDYHSELNMSSLELGDSALYFCASREAPGRTEAFFGQGTRLTVV.

CDR3 loop: CASSIARGAYEQYF. The CDR3 region has the DNA TGTGCCAGTAGTATAGCCAGGGGAGCCTACGAGCAGTACTTC. The gene calls are TRBV19 and TRBJ2-7; D perhaps matches TRBD1 (6 bases). Germline CDR1 is LNHDA and CDR2 is SQIVND (reference sequence). This CDR3 comprises 14 residues. Trimming shortened V by 1 base and J by 2 bases, and 9 bases separated the two germline ends.

V usage is TRBV11-2 and J usage is TRBJ2-7; TRBD1 agrees at 7 bases. The germline gives CDR1 SGHAT, CDR2 FQNNGV. The CDR3 loop spans 16 amino acids. After removal of 5 bases from V and 0 bases from J, the junction contained 10 bases not matched to a gene. In DNA, the CDR3 is TGTGCCAGCAGCCACCTCCGGGCAGGGGGCTCCTACGAGCAGTACTTC. The encoded protein is CASSHLRAGGSYEQYF.

The CDR3, as DNA: TGTGCCAGCAGCTGGAGCGACAGGGGCGAGCAGTACTTC. Protein: CASSWSDRGEQYF. The chain employs TRBV7-9 and TRBJ2-7; 8 bases line up with TRBD1. Germline trimming cut 4 bases from V and 6 bases from J; bases unmatched to any gene: 5. The CDR3 has 13 residues. The germline V gene has CDR1 SEHNR and CDR2 FQNEAQ (reference sequence).

This chain connects TRBV7-3 to TRBJ2-1; the D gene is possibly TRBD2 (5 bases). The CDR3 has 12 residues. Germline assignment: CDR1 SGHTA and CDR2 FQGTGA. The germline V and J ends were trimmed by 6 bases and 7 bases, with 10 bases remaining between them. The CDR3 is CASSREGNEQFF. As DNA, the CDR3 is TGTGCCAGCAGTCGCGAGGGAAATGAGCAGTTCTTC.

CDR3 sequence: CASTEKFGNTIYF. CDR3 in DNA: TGTGCCAGCACCGAGAAGTTCGGAAACACCATATATTTT. The V and J genes are TRBV6-1 and TRBJ1-3, with D uncertain. V lost 7 bases, J lost 4 bases, and 11 bases lay in between. This CDR3 contains 13 residues. From germline, CDR1 is MNHNS and CDR2 SASEGT.

This rearrangement joins TRBV27 to TRBJ1-4; D gene uncertain. V was shortened by 8 bases and J by 2 bases, with 15 bases between the two germline ends. In germline, CDR1 is MNHEY, CDR2 SMNVEV (reference sequence). The CDR3 spans 15 residues. The CDR3 spells CASAEHSPTNEKLFF. The CDR3 coding sequence is TGTGCCAGCGCAGAGCACAGCCCCACTAATGAAAAACTGTTTTTT.

This clone was picked up one time. The rearrangement uses TRBV6-1 and TRBJ1-4; D perhaps matches TRBD1 (6 bases). Between the trimmed V and J ends, which lost 0 bases and 2 bases, there was a span of 13 bases. The CDR3 sequence is 17 residues long. CDR1 is MNHNS and CDR2 is SASEGT in the germline V gene. DNA for the CDR3: TGTGCCAGCAGTGAAGCCCCGGGGGGCACGACTAATGAAAAACTGTTTTTT. As protein: CASSEAPGGTTNEKLFF.

The chain links TRBV30 to TRBJ2-1; TRBD1 matches at 7 bases. Trimming removed 4 bases from V and 2 bases from J; junction bases left unmatched: 5. The germline CDR1 and CDR2 sequences are GTSNPN and SVGIG (reference sequence). This CDR3 has 14 amino acids. CDR3 DNA: TGTGCCTGGATGCACAGGGGCGCCTACAATGAGCAGTTCTTC. This gives the protein CAWMHRGAYNEQFF.

The chain joins TRBV20-1 to TRBJ1-4; no clear D. CDR3 length: 10 amino acids. Germline CDR1 is DFQATT and CDR2 is SNEGSKA (reference sequence). V shed 3 bases and J shed 8 bases, with 4 bases lying between them. This CDR3 reads CSASGEKLFF. For the CDR3, the DNA is TGCAGTGCTAGCGGGGAAAAACTGTTTTTT.

This chain links TRBV13 with TRBJ2-5; 9 bases are shared with TRBD2. The V and J ends lost 5 bases and 4 bases, in that order; junction bases with no gene match: 5. CDR3 size: 14 residues. Per the germline V gene, CDR1 is PRHDT and CDR2 is FYEKMQ (reference sequence). The CDR3: CASSVLAGVETQYF. The CDR3 bases are TGTGCCAGCAGCGTCTTAGCGGGGGTAGAGACCCAGTACTTC. Together with reference TRBV13 and TRBJ2-5, the CDR3 gives the full variable domain: AAGVIQSPRHLIKEKRETATLKCYPIPRHDTVYWYQQGPGQDPQFLISFYEKMQSDKGSIPDRFSAQQFSDYHSELNMSSLELGDSALYFCASSVLAGVETQYFGPGTRLLVL.

The chain links TRBV19 to TRBJ1-1; D might be TRBD1 (6 bases). This CDR3 spans 16 amino acids. Germline CDR1 is LNHDA and CDR2 is SQIVND (reference sequence). V shed 5 bases and J shed 1 base, with 17 bases lying between them. CDR3 amino acids: CASSSPPSRGNTEAFF. The DNA of the CDR3 is TGTGCCAGTAGTTCCCCTCCATCCAGGGGGAACACTGAAGCTTTCTTT.

This chain links TRBV6-1 with TRBJ2-5; D is possibly TRBD1 (5 bases). Germline CDR1 MNHNS, CDR2 SASEGT. V lost 11 bases and J lost 1, with 14 bases in between. CDR3 length: 13 residues. CDR3 sequence (DNA): TGTGCCGCGGTTAGAAGGGGCCAAGAGACCCAGTACTTC. This sequence encodes CAAVRRGQETQYF.

The chain couples TRBV27 to TRBJ2-2, with TRBD1 matching over 8 bases. CDR1 and CDR2 from the germline V gene are MNHEY and SMNVEV (reference sequence). J gave up 2 bases and V 7 bases, and 3 bases lay outside the gene matches. CDR3 size: 14 residues. CDR3 in amino acids: CASTGTGNTGELFF. DNA of the CDR3: TGTGCCAGCACGGGGACAGGAAACACCGGGGAGCTGTTTTTT.

V usage is TRBV11-2 and J usage is TRBJ2-1, with D tentatively TRBD2 (7 bases). V gave up 5 bases and J gave up 6 bases, with 20 bases separating them. This CDR3 region has 16 residues. Germline V gives CDR1 SGHAT, CDR2 FQNNGV. CDR3 sequence (DNA): TGTGCCAGCAGCGTACCCCCGCGGGGGCCCTCCAATGAGCAGTTCTTC. It yields the protein CASSVPPRGPSNEQFF.

The V gene is TRBV4-2, the J gene TRBJ2-5; D possibly corresponds to TRBD1 (6 bases). This CDR3 comprises 13 residues. V was shortened by 4 bases and J by 5 bases, with 11 bases between the two germline ends. Germline loops: CDR1 LGHNA, CDR2 YNFKEQ. DNA for the CDR3: TGTGCCAGCAGCCGGACTGGGGGCGAGACCCAGTACTTC. Protein: CASSRTGGETQYF.

The chain has TRBV19 and TRBJ2-2, with 8 bases fitting TRBD1. CDR3 size: 15 residues. Germline loops: CDR1 LNHDA, CDR2 SQIVND (reference sequence). The ends lost 10 bases at V and 0 bases at J; junction bases unmatched: 7. This CDR3 reads CATSGGWANTGELFF. CDR3 nucleotide sequence: TGTGCCACTTCAGGGGGCTGGGCGAACACCGGGGAGCTGTTTTTT.

CDR3 coding DNA: TGTGCCAGCAGTGGCATCCTGGGCCCGGACACTGAAGCTTTCTTT. Protein sequence: CASSGILGPDTEAFF. The chain uses TRBV2 and TRBJ1-1; no clear D. The CDR3 covers 15 residues. V dropped 4 bases and J dropped 3 bases, with 15 bases sitting between them. Looked up from germline, CDR1 is SNHLY and CDR2 is FYNNEI.

The chain carries TRBV18 and TRBJ2-7; a possible D gene is TRBD2 (6 bases). The germline V gene has CDR1 KGHSH and CDR2 LQKENI. Trimming took 3 bases from V and 2 from J, leaving 14 bases between them. The CDR3 extends over 15 amino acids. The CDR3 here is CASSPGGVGTYEQYF. The CDR3 nucleotides read TGTGCCAGCTCACCGGGCGGGGTAGGGACCTACGAGCAGTACTTC.

The chain employs TRBV7-2 and TRBJ2-1, with a possible D match to TRBD2 (7 bases). This CDR3 spans 15 amino acids. The V gene's germline CDR1 is SGHTA and CDR2 FQGNSA. The V end was cut by 3 bases, the J end by 5 bases, with 14 bases between. The CDR3 DNA reads TGTGCCAGCAGCTTGGTTGCGGGGGCAGACAATGAGCAGTTCTTC. Translation gives CASSLVAGADNEQFF.

CDR3: CASSLPGLGQSVTF. DNA of the CDR3: TGTGCCAGCAGCCTCCCCGGGCTGGGACAGTCTGTTACCTTC. The chain employs TRBV11-3 and TRBJ1-2, with TRBD1 matching over 7 bases. CDR1 SGHNT and CDR2 YENEEA come from the germline V gene. The CDR3 runs 14 residues. The trim removed 5 bases at V and 14 bases at J, leaving 17 bases unmatched. The full variable domain, its missing parts supplied by reference TRBV11-3 and TRBJ1-2, is EAGVVQSPRYKIIEKKQPVAFWCNPISGHNTLYWYLQNLGQGPELLIRYENEEAVDDSQLPKDRFSAERLKGVDSTLKIQPAELGDSAVYLCASSLPGLGQSVTFGSGTRLTVV.

CDR3 coding DNA: TGTGCCACGCAGAGCCAGGGTGGTGGGGCCAACGTCCTGACTTTC. It specifies CATQSQGGGANVLTF. This chain connects TRBV5-8 to TRBJ2-6; a possible D gene is TRBD1 (5 bases). V was clipped by 9 bases and J by 3 bases, with 16 bases between them. The CDR3 length is 15 residues. Germline V CDR1 and CDR2: SGHTS, YDEGEE.

This clone was counted a few times. The chain links TRBV5-3 to TRBJ1-2; D is unclear. TRBV5-3 is an open reading frame, and its role is uncertain. The germline V and J ends were trimmed by 3 bases and 1 base, with 13 bases remaining between them. This CDR3 has 15 amino acids. The CDR3 DNA follows: TGTGCCAGAAGCTCAGCCATCCGGGATAACTATGGCTACACCTTC. Translation gives CARSSAIRDNYGYTF.

V and J are TRBV10-2 and TRBJ2-7; D not resolved. The CDR3 is 12 residues long. Germline V gene sequence: CDR1 WSHSY, CDR2 SAAADI. The V end was cut by 3 bases, the J end by 2 bases, with 5 bases between. The CDR3 nucleotides are TGCGCCAGCAGTGACTCCCCCTACGAGCAGTACTTC. It encodes CASSDSPYEQYF.